This TCR beta chain was documented in a study of identical twins. Study observations and caveats: The conclusions drew on cross-sectional statistical analysis instead of tracking the same donors.

MiXCR, applied by TCRdb to the 5' RACE reads, yields one record per CDR3 protein. The sample consists of approximately 700,000 distinct CDR3 sequences, 6% to 6.5% of them appearing once. The sample holds many counts of this clonotype. Antigen specificity is unknown. The V and J ends lost 1 base and 8 bases, in that order; junction bases with no gene match: 4. In germline, CDR1 is SGDLS, CDR2 YYNGEE. The CDR3 extends over 14 amino acids. The rearrangement links TRBV9 to TRBJ2-1; 9 nucleotides agree with TRBD2. The sequenced sample consisted of naive T cells sorted from blood. The TCR originated in a man aged 18 to 35 in good health. In nucleotides, the CDR3 is TGTGCCAGCAGCGTAAAGTTAGCGGGAGATGAGCAGTTCTTC. The encoded protein is CASSVKLAGDEQFF.